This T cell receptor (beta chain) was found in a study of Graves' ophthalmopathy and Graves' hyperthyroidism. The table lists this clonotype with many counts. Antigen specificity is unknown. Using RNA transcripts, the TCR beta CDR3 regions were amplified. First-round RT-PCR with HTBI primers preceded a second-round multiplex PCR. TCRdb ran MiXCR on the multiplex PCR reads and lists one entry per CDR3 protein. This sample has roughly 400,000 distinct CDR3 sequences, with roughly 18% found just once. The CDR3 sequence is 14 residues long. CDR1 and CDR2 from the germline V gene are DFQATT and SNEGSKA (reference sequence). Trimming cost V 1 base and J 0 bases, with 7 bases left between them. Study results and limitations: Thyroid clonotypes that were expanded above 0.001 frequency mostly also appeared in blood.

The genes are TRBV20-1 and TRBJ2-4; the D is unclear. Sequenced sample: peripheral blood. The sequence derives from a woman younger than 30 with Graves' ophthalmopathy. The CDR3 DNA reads TGCAGTGCTAGAGGGTCGGTAGCCAAAAACATTCAGTACTTC. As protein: CSARGSVAKNIQYF.